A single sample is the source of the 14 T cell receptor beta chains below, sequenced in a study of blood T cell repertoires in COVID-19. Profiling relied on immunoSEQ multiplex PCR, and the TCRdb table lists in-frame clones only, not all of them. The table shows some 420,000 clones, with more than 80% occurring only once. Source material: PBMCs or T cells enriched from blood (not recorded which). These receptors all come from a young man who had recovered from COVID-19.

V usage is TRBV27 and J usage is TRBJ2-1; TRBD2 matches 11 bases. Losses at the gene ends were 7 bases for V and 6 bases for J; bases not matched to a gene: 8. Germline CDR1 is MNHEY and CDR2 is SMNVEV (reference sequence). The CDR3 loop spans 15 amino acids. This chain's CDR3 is CASTLAGGPSNEQFF. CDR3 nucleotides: TGTGCCAGCACCTTAGCGGGAGGGCCGTCCAATGAGCAGTTCTTC.

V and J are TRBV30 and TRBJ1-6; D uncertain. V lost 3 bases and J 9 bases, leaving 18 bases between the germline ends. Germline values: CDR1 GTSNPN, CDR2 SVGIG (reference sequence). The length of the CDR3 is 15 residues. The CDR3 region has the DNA TGTGCCTGGAGCCGGAGAGGGCCATCAACTTCACCCCTCCACTTT. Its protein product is CAWSRRGPSTSPLHF.

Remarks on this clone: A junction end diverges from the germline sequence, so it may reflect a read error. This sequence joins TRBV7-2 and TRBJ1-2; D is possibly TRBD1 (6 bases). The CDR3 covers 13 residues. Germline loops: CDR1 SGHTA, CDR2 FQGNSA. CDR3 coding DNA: TGTGCCAGCGGCTTTACAGGGCCCTATGGCTACACCTTC. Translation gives CASGFTGPYGYTF. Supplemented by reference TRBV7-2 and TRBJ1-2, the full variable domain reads GAGVSQSPSNKVTEKGKDVELRCDPISGHTALYWYRQSLGQGLEFLIYFQGNSAPDKSGLPSDRFSAERTGGSVSTLTIQRTQQEDSAVYLCASGFTGPYGYTFGSGTRLTVV.

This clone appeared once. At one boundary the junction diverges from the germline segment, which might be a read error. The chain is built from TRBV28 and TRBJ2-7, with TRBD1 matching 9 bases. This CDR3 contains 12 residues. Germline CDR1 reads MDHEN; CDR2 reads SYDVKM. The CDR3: CASSSSQGALPF. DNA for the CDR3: TGTGCCAGCAGTTCATCACAGGGGGCCTTACCCTTC.

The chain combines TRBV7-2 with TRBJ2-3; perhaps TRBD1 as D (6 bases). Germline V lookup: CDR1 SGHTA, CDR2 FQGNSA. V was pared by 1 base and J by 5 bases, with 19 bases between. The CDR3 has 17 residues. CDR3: CASSLEGVGGVRDTQYF. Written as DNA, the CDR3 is TGTGCCAGCAGCTTAGAGGGGGTGGGCGGAGTGAGAGATACGCAGTATTTT.

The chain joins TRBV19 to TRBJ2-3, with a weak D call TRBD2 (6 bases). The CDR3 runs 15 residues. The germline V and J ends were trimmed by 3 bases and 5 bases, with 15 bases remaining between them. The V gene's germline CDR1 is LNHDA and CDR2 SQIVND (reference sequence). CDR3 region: CASSIGGINKDTQYF. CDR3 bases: TGTGCCAGTAGTATCGGCGGGATAAATAAAGATACGCAGTATTTT.

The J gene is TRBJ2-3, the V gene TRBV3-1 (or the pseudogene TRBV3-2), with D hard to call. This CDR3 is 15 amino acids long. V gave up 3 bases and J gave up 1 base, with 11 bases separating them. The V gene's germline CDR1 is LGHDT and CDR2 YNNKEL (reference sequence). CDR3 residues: CASSHFGPGTDTQYF. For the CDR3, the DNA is TGTGCCAGCAGCCATTTTGGGCCAGGCACAGATACGCAGTATTTT.

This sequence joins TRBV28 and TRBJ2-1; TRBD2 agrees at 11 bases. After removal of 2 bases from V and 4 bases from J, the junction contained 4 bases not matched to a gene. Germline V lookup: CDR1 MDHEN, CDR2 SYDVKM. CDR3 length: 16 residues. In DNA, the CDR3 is TGTGCCAGCAGTTTAGGGACTAGCGGTCATTACAATGAGCAGTTCTTC. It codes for CASSLGTSGHYNEQFF. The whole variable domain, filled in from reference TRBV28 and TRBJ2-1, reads DVKVTQSSRYLVKRTGEKVFLECVQDMDHENMFWYRQDPGLGLRLIYFSYDVKMKEKGDIPEGYSVSREKKERFSLILESASTNQTSMYLCASSLGTSGHYNEQFFGPGTRLTVL.

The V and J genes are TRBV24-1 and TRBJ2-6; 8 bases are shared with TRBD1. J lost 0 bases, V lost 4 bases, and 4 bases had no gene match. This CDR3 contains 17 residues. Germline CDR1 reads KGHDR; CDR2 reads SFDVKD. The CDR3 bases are TGTGCCACCAGTGACATGGACAGGGACTCTGGGGCCAACGTCCTGACTTTC. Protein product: CATSDMDRDSGANVLTF.

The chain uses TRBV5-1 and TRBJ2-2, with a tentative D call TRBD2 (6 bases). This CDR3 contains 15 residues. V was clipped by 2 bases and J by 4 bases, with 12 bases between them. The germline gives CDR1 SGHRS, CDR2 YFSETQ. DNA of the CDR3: TGCGCCAGCAGCTTTTCGGGGCGGGGCACCGGGGAGCTGTTTTTT. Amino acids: CASSFSGRGTGELFF.

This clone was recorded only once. For the CDR3, the DNA is TGTGCCAGTAGTATTGAGCGGACCAACACCGGGGAGCTGTTTTTT. Its protein is CASSIERTNTGELFF. This chain connects TRBV19 to TRBJ2-2; D possibly corresponds to TRBD2 (5 bases). V was trimmed by 3 bases and J by 2 bases, leaving 10 bases between them. The length of the CDR3 is 15 residues. Germline V gene lookup returns CDR1 LNHDA and CDR2 SQIVND (reference sequence).

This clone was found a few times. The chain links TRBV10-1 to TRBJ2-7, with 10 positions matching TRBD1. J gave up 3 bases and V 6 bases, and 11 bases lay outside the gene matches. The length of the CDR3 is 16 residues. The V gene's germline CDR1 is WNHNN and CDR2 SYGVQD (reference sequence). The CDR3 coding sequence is TGCGCCAGCAGCGGAATGACCGGGACAGGGGTCTACGAGCAGTACTTC. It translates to CASSGMTGTGVYEQYF.

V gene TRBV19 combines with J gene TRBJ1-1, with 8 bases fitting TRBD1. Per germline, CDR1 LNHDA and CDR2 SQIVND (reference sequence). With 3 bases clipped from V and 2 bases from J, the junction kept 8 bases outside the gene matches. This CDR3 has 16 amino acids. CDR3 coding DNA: TGTGCCAGTAGTATGCCCCCGGACAGGGTCAACACTGAAGCTTTCTTT. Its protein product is CASSMPPDRVNTEAFF.

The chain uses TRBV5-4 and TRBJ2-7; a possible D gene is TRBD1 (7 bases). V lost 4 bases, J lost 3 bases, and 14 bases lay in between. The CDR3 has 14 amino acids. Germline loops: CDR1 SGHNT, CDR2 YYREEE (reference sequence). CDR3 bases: TGTGCCAGCAGCGGCGGGACAGCCAACTACGAGCAGTACTTC. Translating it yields CASSGGTANYEQYF.